This TCR beta chain was documented in a study of human T cells and chemical hapten exposure listed by TCRdb under 2021. About the full investigation: For sensitization, 2% DPC in acetone was applied to a roughly 2 cm by roughly 2 cm area of upper inner arm skin. Weekly therapeutic DPC doses were additionally applied to the scalp of patients throughout the roughly 23-week study period. Patch testing was performed on the upper back with Finn chambers containing 0.01% DPC, and the patch tests were scored after 6 days according to International Contact Dermatitis Research Group standards. Most of the patients in the cohort were female, and the cohort covered alopecia areata with under or over 50% scalp involvement, alopecia totalis and alopecia universalis. Libraries were pooled for sequencing, and variation in per-sample TCR yields was attributed mainly to small differences in library volumes within the pool. Peripheral blood TCR repertoire changes were tracked in vivo in alopecia patients during primary and secondary sensitization to the hapten diphenylcyclopropenone (DPC). Patient blood was sampled pre-sensitization (week 0) and at 2, 6 and about 24 weeks after DPC sensitization. For TCR sequencing, blood came from 25 to 35 alopecia patients at anywhere from one to four time points (pre-sensitization, 2, 6 and 24 weeks). The investigation overall reported the following: After repeated subsampling, changes were observed in the strength of the expansion versus patch-test correlation and in the threshold at which the correlation became significant. No change with DPC sensitization was found in the number of TCRs above 1 in 1000 frequency, and no evidence of global repertoire structure alterations was found. Because all patients had alopecia, a presumed autoimmune disease, the immune response of the patients might differ from that of healthy individuals. The number of PT1 expanded TCRs positively correlated with patch test score, significant at thresholds 8, 16 and 32 but not 4. Compared with pre-sensitization or healthy control sets, expanded TCRs formed significantly more large CDR3 similarity clusters, which is consistent with antigen-driven responses.

Receptors were amplified or captured by RACE. The run used a NextSeq 500. During library preparation, unique molecular identifiers were attached to individual cDNA molecules so that TCRs could be counted in a quantitative, reproducible way. Both TCR alpha and TCR beta chains were sequenced from each blood RNA sample. As for the original processing: Samples had a median of roughly 87,000 TCRs, with a range from roughly 23,224 to 700,000. V, J and CDR3 annotation of the TCR reads was carried out using the Decombinator software suite. Every sample was subsampled to the same number of TCRs (28,000) for the PS versus PT1 abundance plots. Expanded TCRs were defined as absent before sensitization and observed at least eight times at the 2-week time point. TCRdb took the public reads, trimmed them with fastp at Q25, ran MiXCR for clone calling and kept in-frame beta chains. Each record represents a unique CDR3 protein, reported with the most common genes and DNA among its rows. These V and J calls originate from TCRdb's pipeline instead of the authors' own analysis. The sample table shows 85,000 to 100,000 distinct CDR3 sequences, and 9.5% to 12% are seen once. Of the sample, over 2% is held by the ten largest clones.

What this sample's time point label stands for: patch test 2, 6 weeks after DPC sensitization. In the paper's terms, the treatment or condition label means: therapeutic diphenylcyclopropenone sensitization with weekly scalp DPC. At every patch-test visit, the blood draw took place before the patch test was put on. Eligible patients were aged 18 to 70, diagnosed with alopecia, deemed suitable for DPC therapy, and excluded if pregnant. Unfractionated whole blood was collected in Tempus Blood RNA tubes, and total RNA was extracted from that blood. Points on this clonotype: Its antigen has not been determined. Qualities for individual bases were not recorded, and no much larger clone is one base off.

V loses 3 bases, J loses 3 bases, and the germline ends lie 6 bases apart. Based on the germline V gene (reference sequence), the CDR1 and CDR2 sequences are DFQATT and SNEGSKA. CDR3 length: 12 amino acids, cysteine to phenylalanine. Only CDR3 DNA remains: 36 bases, in frame from the first base. This clonotype originated in a man aged 35-49 years with alopecia areata. Some clones in this sample may be carry-over from other donors' samples. This sequence uses TRBV20-1 and TRBJ1-3; the D gene remains uncertain. The specimen was whole blood, collected in connection with sensitization to the hapten diphenylcyclopropenone (DPC). The DNA is as follows: TGCAGTGCTAGGCAGAATGGAAACACCATATATTTT. It specifies CSARQNGNTIYF.